This TCR beta chain was observed in a study of CD8+ T cells in alopecia areata. Study-level background: A regimen of oral tofacitinib, 5 to 10 mg twice daily, was given to treated patients.

It was cDNA, reverse transcribed from extracted RNA, that served as the sequencing template. The data were produced by immunoSEQ multiplex PCR, yet TCRdb's version contains in-frame clones alone and is incomplete. The sample carries some 170,000 clones, 58% recorded once. Study-level results: Affected scalp, especially in alopecia totalis/universalis, had a higher clonality than normal scalp did. Whereas mice showed it more clearly, TCR sharing across patients was murkier, possibly because of HLA.

A remark on this clone: Its antigen is undetermined.

This CDR3 comprises 14 residues. The V and J ends lost 0 bases and 4 bases respectively, with 7 bases between them. Germline CDR1 LGHNA, CDR2 YNFKEQ. Stated treatment: oral pan-JAK inhibitor, 5-10 mg twice daily. Both peripheral blood and punch biopsies of lesional scalp skin were obtained from patients who had alopecia areata. The clonotype was recovered from a human donor with alopecia areata. The V gene is TRBV4-2, the J gene TRBJ2-1; TRBD1 is a possible D gene (6 bases). This specimen was CD4+ T cells sorted from blood, taken between weeks 55 and 65, from a patient treated with tofacitinib. The CDR3 spells CASSQDQGYNEQFF. CDR3 nucleotides: TGTGCCAGCAGCCAAGACCAGGGGTACAATGAGCAGTTCTTC.